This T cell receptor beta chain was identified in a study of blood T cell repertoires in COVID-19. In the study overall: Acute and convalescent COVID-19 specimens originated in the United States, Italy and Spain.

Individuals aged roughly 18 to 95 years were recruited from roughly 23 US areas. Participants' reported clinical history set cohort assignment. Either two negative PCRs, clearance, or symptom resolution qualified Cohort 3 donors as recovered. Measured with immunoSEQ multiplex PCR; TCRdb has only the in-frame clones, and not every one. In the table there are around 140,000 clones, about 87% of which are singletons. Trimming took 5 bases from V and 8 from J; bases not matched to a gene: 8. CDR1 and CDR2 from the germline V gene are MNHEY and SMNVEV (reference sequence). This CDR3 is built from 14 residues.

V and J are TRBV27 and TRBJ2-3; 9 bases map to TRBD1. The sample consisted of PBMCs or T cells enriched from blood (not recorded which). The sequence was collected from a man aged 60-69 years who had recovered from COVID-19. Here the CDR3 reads CASSKDRGVGTQYF. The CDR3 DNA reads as TGTGCCAGCAGTAAGGACAGGGGTGTAGGTACGCAGTATTTT.